This is a list of T cell receptor beta chains from one sample in a study of response to subunit inactivated influenza vaccine. TCRdb itself ran the RT-PCR reads through MiXCR, one entry per CDR3 protein. The data show hundreds of thousands of distinct CDR3 sequences, about 15% seen once. This specimen was PBMCs from blood, taken around two weeks before vaccination. The receptors shown here come from a middle-aged man who received an inactivated influenza vaccine. Both conserved end residues are part of each CDR3. Fields, in order: J gene, clone size, V gene, D gene, CDR3 protein, CDR3 DNA. A D gene is named only where the DNA matches it firmly. Only part of the rows carry a size: once, few, many, or a class if the clone is expanded.

TRBJ2-1,few,TRBV6-2/TRBV6-3,TRBD2,CASSYQPASGRAWNEQFF,TGTGCCAGCAGTTACCAGCCCGCGAGCGGGAGGGCCTGGAATGAGCAGTTCTTC
TRBJ2-7,few,TRBV20-1,TRBD2,CSARENRGLAYEQYF,TGCAGTGCTAGAGAAAACAGGGGACTAGCGTACGAGCAGTACTTC
TRBJ2-1,NA,TRBV29-1,NA,CSVEFLRDTWYNEQFF,TGCAGCGTTGAGTTCTTGCGGGACACCTGGTACAATGAGCAGTTCTTC
TRBJ2-7,NA,TRBV5-1,NA,CASSLTSAGSSYEQYF,TGCGCCAGCAGCTTGACTTCGGCGGGGAGCTCCTACGAGCAGTACTTC
TRBJ1-1,NA,TRBV5-4,NA,CASSLLDQEAFF,TGTGCCAGCAGCCTCCTGGACCAGGAAGCTTTCTTT
TRBJ2-1,NA,TRBV6-2/TRBV6-3,NA,CASSYSYNIDNEQFF,TGTGCCAGCAGTTACTCGTATAATATCGACAATGAGCAGTTCTTC
TRBJ2-1,NA,TRBV7-9,NA,CASSLSNVGNYNEQFF,TGTGCCAGCAGCTTAAGTAACGTCGGAAACTACAATGAGCAGTTCTTC
TRBJ2-7,few,TRBV4-3,NA,CASSLDWGFDEQYF,TGCGCCAGCAGCCTGGACTGGGGCTTCGACGAGCAGTACTTC
TRBJ2-1,NA,TRBV18,NA,CASSRRDSSEQFF,TGTGCCAGCTCGCGCCGAGATAGTAGTGAGCAGTTCTTC
TRBJ2-6,few,TRBV7-2,NA,CASSRFVSGANVLTF,TGTGCCAGCAGCCGCTTCGTCTCTGGGGCCAACGTCCTGACTTTC
TRBJ2-5,NA,TRBV15,TRBD1,CATSRTQGAQETQYF,TGTGCCACCAGCAGAACACAGGGGGCTCAGGAGACCCAGTACTTC
TRBJ2-1,NA,TRBV3-1,TRBD2,CASSQAQGLAATQFF,TGTGCCAGCAGCCAAGCCCAAGGACTAGCGGCAACCCAGTTCTTC
TRBJ2-2,few,TRBV5-1,NA,CASSLFPGRNTGELFF,TGCGCCAGCAGCTTGTTTCCGGGGAGGAACACCGGGGAGCTGTTTTTT
TRBJ2-1,few,TRBV24-1,TRBD1,CATQGDRAYNEQFF,TGTGCCACCCAAGGGGACAGGGCCTACAATGAGCAGTTCTTC
TRBJ2-3,few,TRBV10-3,NA,CAIRRPMASGTDTQYF,TGTGCCATCAGACGCCCCATGGCTTCGGGCACAGATACGCAGTATTTT
TRBJ2-7,few,TRBV5-6,TRBD1,CASSATGTEIIEQYF,TGTGCCAGCAGCGCGACCGGGACAGAAATAATCGAGCAGTACTTC
TRBJ1-1,NA,TRBV10-3,NA,CAISESQDAEAFF,TGTGCCATCAGTGAATCACAGGATGCTGAAGCTTTCTTT
TRBJ2-7,NA,TRBV5-1,NA,CASSKERRDEQYF,TGCGCCAGCAGCAAAGAAAGGAGGGACGAGCAGTACTTC
TRBJ2-2,many,TRBV7-8,NA,CASSLALGAGELFF,TGTGCCAGCAGCTTAGCGCTGGGGGCCGGGGAGCTGTTTTTT
TRBJ1-5,NA,TRBV20-1,NA,CSARVQGTSNQPQHF,TGCAGTGCTAGAGTCCAGGGAACTAGCAATCAGCCCCAGCATTTT
TRBJ2-7,NA,TRBV18,NA,CASSAGATYEQYF,TGTGCCAGCTCAGCCGGGGCTACCTACGAGCAGTACTTC
TRBJ2-7,few,TRBV7-9,NA,CASSRTGTNYEQYF,TGTGCCAGCAGCCGGACCGGGACAAACTACGAGCAGTACTTC
TRBJ2-7,few,TRBV7-6,NA,CASSSQSGDYEQYF,TGTGCCAGCAGCTCCCAGTCAGGGGATTACGAGCAGTACTTC
TRBJ2-7,few,TRBV5-6,NA,CASSLGPGAAYEQYF,TGTGCCAGCAGCTTGGGACCGGGAGCGGCCTACGAGCAGTACTTC
TRBJ2-6,few,TRBV20-1,NA,CSARDRGPAANVLTF,TGCAGTGCTAGAGATAGGGGCCCGGCGGCCAACGTCCTGACTTTC
TRBJ2-1,few,TRBV7-2,TRBD1,CASSSGQGVYEQFF,TGTGCCAGCAGCTCGGGACAGGGGGTCTATGAGCAGTTCTTC
TRBJ1-2,few,TRBV20-1,NA,CSASPSARASGYTF,TGCAGTGCTAGCCCCTCCGCCAGGGCATCTGGCTACACCTTC
TRBJ1-2,few,TRBV10-3,NA,CAISEGTSRGGYTF,TGTGCCATCAGTGAGGGGACAAGCCGGGGTGGCTACACCTTC
TRBJ2-7,NA,TRBV7-8,NA,CASSLGVAVLSYEQYF,TGTGCCAGCAGCTTAGGGGTAGCGGTACTCTCCTACGAGCAGTACTTC
TRBJ2-3,many,TRBV29-1,TRBD2,CSARLATDTQYF,TGCAGCGCCCGACTAGCTACAGATACGCAGTATTTT
TRBJ1-5,NA,TRBV6-2/TRBV6-3,NA,CASSEIRGNSNQPQHF,TGTGCCAGCAGTGAGATTCGGGGAAATAGCAATCAGCCCCAGCATTTT
TRBJ1-4,few,TRBV5-1,NA,CASSLVSGSTANEKLFF,TGCGCCAGCAGCTTGGTGTCTGGGAGTACAGCTAATGAAAAACTGTTTTTT
TRBJ2-1,few,TRBV4-3,TRBD2,CASSQDQGGSNEQFF,TGCGCCAGCAGCCAAGATCAGGGCGGGAGCAATGAGCAGTTCTTC
TRBJ2-2,few,TRBV29-1,NA,CSVGYENTGELFF,TGCAGCGTTGGATATGAAAACACCGGGGAGCTGTTTTTT
TRBJ2-2,few,TRBV5-4,NA,CASRLISGAHRDTGELFF,TGTGCCAGCAGGCTGATCTCGGGGGCCCATAGGGACACCGGGGAGCTGTTTTTT